This T cell receptor (beta chain) was sequenced for a study of T-cell memory formation after mild COVID-19. Overall study context: Among the donors, TCR clusters were largely specific to each donor. Regarding the study as a whole: Contracting clones, day 15 to 85, had balanced CD4/CD8, and later expanders favored CD4+. Within pre-infection memory, some responding clones were found, suggesting cross-reactive memory joined.

As regards this clonotype: Its specificity is unknown.

5'RACE primed at constant segments yielded TCR alpha and TCR beta cDNA libraries bearing sample barcodes and UMIs. One entry per CDR3 protein results from TCRdb running MiXCR on the 5' RACE reads. The sample includes roughly 89,000 distinct CDR3 sequences, 13% of them seen just once. CDR1 and CDR2 from the germline V gene are SGHDT and YYEEEE. V gave up 7 bases and J gave up 1 base; unmatched junction bases: 6. There are 14 residues in the CDR3. This TCR was recovered from an adult woman who had mild COVID-19 (a few samples of this study predate the infection). Cell type and time point are not known. Sequenced material: PBMCs or a T cell subset sorted from them (not recorded which). The chain carries TRBV5-6 and TRBJ1-1; 8 nucleotides match TRBD1. CDR3 sequence: CASDAGGWNTEAFF. CDR3 bases: TGTGCCAGCGACGCAGGGGGCTGGAACACTGAAGCTTTCTTT.